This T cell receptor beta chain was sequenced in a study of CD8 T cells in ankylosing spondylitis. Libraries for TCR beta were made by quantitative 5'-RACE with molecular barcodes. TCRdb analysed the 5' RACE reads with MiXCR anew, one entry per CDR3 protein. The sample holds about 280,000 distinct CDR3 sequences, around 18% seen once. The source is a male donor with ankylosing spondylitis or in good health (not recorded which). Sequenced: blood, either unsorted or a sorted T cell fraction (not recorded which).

CDR3 bases: TGTGCCAGCAGTTCTACAGGGGGCGGGCAGCCCCAGCATTTT. Translated: CASSSTGGGQPQHF. The rearrangement uses TRBV6-5 and TRBJ1-5; TRBD1 agrees at 9 bases. Germline CDR1 reads MNHEY; CDR2 reads SVGAGI. The CDR3 is made up of 14 amino acids. The V segment lost 4 bases and the J segment 7 bases; nucleotides outside the gene matches: 5.